The subject of this entry is one T cell receptor beta chain. Its cognate antigen has yet to be identified. A roughly 2.5 ml peripheral blood sample was drawn into PAXgene tubes per donor and stored at -80°C. Total RNA was isolated from whole blood with the PAXgene blood miRNA kit on an automated QIAcube, without T cell sorting. Peripheral blood from monozygotic twin pairs, either concordant or discordant for inflammatory bowel disease, underwent deep TCRalpha and TCRbeta repertoire profiling that used unique molecular barcoding. For every twin pair, smoking habits were documented, and each individual was categorised as a current, former or never smoker. This specimen belongs to a study of monozygotic twins with inflammatory bowel disease (dated 2019 in TCRdb). In the study overall: The full study comprised some 30 monozygotic twin pairs: nine German pairs (four IBD-concordant, five IBD-discordant) and 19 IBD-discordant Danish pairs. The search for disease-associated traits relied mainly on comparing IBD patients with their genetically identical healthy co-twins within discordant pairs. Each individual had, on average, about 151 000 unique TCRalpha sequences and 181 000 unique TCRbeta sequences available for analysis.

Library preparation employed 5' RACE. Preparation of each TCR library used approximately 3,500 ng of total RNA. For each sample, cDNA was synthesized in eight separate reactions using SMARTScribe reverse transcriptase. During cDNA synthesis, unique molecular identifiers containing a 6-nucleotide sample barcode were introduced by template switching. TCRalpha and TCRbeta cDNA was amplified by two nested PCRs of roughly 16 and 10 cycles, with bead purification after each PCR. Before amplification, the cDNA was treated with uracil DNA-glycosylase and purified using the QIAquick PCR purification kit. The second PCR added Illumina TruSeq-compatible adapters along with sample-specific barcodes. Library quality and concentration were checked on TapeStation and Qubit, and libraries were pooled at 4.5 to 5.5 ng each. Pooled libraries were sequenced on an Illumina HiSeq2500 single-index Rapid Run with 2 x 100 bp reads and custom sequencing primers. The source study handled its data this way. UMI-based consensus assembly with MiGEC version 1.2.6 was used to correct PCR and sequencing errors. V(D)J alignment, clonotype assembly and CDR3 extraction were performed with MiXCR version 2.1.1. To normalise gene usage, clonotype sharing and MAIT/NKT TCR abundance, the analysis used the top 1000, 10 000 and 20 000 clonotypes per sample. Diversity was computed as the inverse Simpson index with the vegan R package after downsampling to 27 000 UMIs. Paired Mann-Whitney U tests were applied to discordant twin pairs, with Benjamini-Hochberg correction for multiple testing. TCRdb reprocessed the public reads and reports one entry per CDR3 protein sequence, without DNA. The V and J calls here are based on TCRdb, not the publication. The sample has about 330,000 distinct CDR3 sequences on record. In total, the top ten clones hold roughly 2% of the sample.

Findings and caveats that apply to the study as a whole: Concordant and discordant twins showed no difference in repertoire similarity, possibly because of limited statistical power. IBD patients shared fewer clonotypes with other individuals than healthy twins did, most markedly in patients showing signs of disease activity. The results gave no support for a single strong signal or clonotype linked to IBD. Differing immunosuppressive treatments among patients may have added background noise and inter-individual variability to the repertoires. The analysis was unable to tell apart different T cell subtypes. IBD patients had lower TCRbeta repertoire diversity, measured by the inverse Simpson index, than their healthy co-twins.

The germline V gene encodes CDR1 SGHRS and CDR2 YFSETQ. The CDR3, from cysteine to phenylalanine, totals 15 residues. No DNA was logged. This receptor chain uses TRBV5-1 and TRBJ1-1; TCRdb lists TRBD1, though no DNA is available to test this call. This sequence originates from a human donor with ulcerative colitis or Crohn's disease, or a healthy co-twin of an affected twin (not recorded which). The sequenced sample was blood. The CDR3 corresponds to CASSLDSGGGTEAFF.